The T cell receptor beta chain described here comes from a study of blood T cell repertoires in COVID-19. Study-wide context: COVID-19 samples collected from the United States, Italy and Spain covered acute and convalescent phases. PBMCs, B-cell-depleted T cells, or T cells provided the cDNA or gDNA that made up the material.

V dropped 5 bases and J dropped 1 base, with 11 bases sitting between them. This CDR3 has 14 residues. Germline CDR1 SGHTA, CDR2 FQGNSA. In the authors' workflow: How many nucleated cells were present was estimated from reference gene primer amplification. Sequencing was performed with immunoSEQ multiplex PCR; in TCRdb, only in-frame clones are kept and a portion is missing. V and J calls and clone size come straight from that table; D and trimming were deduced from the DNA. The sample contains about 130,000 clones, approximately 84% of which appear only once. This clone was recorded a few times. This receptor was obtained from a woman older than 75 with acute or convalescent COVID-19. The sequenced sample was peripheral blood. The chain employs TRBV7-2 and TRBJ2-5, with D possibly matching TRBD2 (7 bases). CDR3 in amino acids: CASSTGGSQETQYF. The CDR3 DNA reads TGTGCCAGCAGCACGGGGGGCAGCCAAGAGACCCAGTACTTC.